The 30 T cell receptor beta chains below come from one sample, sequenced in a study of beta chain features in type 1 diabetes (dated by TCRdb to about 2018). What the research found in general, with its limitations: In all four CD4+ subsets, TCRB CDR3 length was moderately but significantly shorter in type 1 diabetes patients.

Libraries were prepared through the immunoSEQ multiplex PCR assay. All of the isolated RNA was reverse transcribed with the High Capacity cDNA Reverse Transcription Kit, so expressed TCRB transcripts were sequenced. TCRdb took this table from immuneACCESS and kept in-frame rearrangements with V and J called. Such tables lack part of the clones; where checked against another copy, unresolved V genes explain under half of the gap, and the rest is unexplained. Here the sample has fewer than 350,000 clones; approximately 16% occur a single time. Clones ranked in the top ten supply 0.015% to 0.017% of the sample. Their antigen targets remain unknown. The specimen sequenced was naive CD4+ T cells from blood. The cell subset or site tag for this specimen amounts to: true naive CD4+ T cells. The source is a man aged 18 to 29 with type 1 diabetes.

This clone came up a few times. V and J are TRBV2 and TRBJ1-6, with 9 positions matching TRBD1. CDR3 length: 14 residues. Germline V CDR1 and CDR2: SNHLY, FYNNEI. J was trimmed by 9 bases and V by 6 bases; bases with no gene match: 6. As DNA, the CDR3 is TGTGCCAGCAGAGACAGGGGGTCGGGTTCACCCCTCCACTTT. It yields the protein CASRDRGSGSPLHF.

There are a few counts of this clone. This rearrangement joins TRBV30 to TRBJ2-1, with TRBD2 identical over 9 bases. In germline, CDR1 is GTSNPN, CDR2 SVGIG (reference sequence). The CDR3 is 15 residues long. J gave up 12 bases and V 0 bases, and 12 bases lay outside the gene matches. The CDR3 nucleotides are TGTGCCTGGAGTGTACAAGGCCTCTGGCGGGGGGGGCAGTTCTTC. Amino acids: CAWSVQGLWRGGQFF. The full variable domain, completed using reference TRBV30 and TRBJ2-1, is SQTIHQWPATLVQPVGSPLSLECTVEGTSNPNLYWYRQAAGRGLQLLFYSVGIGQISSEVPQNLSASRPQDRQFILSSKKLLLSDSGFYLCAWSVQGLWRGGQFFGPGTRLTVL.

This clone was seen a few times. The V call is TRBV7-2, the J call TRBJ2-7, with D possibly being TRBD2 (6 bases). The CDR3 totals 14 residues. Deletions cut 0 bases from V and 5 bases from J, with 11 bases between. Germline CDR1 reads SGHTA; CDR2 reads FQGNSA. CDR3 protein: CASSLAGLQDEQYF. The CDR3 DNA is TGTGCCAGCAGCTTAGCGGGACTGCAGGACGAGCAGTACTTC.

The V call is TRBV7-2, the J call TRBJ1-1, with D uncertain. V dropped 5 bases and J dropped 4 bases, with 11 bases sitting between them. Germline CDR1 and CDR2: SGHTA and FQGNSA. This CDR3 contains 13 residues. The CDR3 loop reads CASSPYDFTEAFF. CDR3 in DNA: TGTGCCAGCAGCCCTTATGACTTCACTGAAGCTTTCTTT.

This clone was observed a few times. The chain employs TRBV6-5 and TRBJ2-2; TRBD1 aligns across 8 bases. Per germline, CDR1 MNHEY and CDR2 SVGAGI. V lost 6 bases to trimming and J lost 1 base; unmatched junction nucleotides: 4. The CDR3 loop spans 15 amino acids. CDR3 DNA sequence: TGTGCCAGCAGGTTGACAGGGGAGAACACCGGGGAGCTGTTTTTT. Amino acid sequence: CASRLTGENTGELFF.

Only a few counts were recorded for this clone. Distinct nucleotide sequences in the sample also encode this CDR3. The CDR3 coding sequence is TGCGCCAGCAGCTTCGACAGGGGATACGAGCAGTACTTC. It codes for CASSFDRGYEQYF. This chain connects TRBV5-1 to TRBJ2-7; 8 bases map to TRBD1. The CDR3 is 13 amino acids. The V gene end was trimmed by 2 bases and the J gene end by 4 bases; junction bases not matched to a gene: 2. In germline, CDR1 is SGHRS, CDR2 YFSETQ.

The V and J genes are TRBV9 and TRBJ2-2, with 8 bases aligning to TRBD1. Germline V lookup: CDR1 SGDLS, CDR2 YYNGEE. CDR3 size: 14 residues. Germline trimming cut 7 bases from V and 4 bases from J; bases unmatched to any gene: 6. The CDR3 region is CASGGQGLTGELFF. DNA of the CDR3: TGTGCCAGCGGAGGACAGGGTCTCACCGGGGAGCTGTTTTTT.

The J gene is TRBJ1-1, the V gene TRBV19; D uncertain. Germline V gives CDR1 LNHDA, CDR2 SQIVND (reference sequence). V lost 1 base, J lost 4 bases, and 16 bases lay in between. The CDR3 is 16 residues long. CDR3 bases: TGTGCCAGTAGTATAGTTCCCGGCCGAGGGTCCACTGAAGCTTTCTTT. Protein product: CASSIVPGRGSTEAFF.

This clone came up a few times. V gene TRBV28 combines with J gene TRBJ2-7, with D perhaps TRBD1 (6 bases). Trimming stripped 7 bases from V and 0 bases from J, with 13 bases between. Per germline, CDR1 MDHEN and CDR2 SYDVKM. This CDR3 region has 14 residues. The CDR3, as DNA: TGTGCCAGCATAACGGCGGACAGCTCCTACGAGCAGTACTTC. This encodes CASITADSSYEQYF.

The CDR3 sequence is CASSPSIQARYNEQFF. The CDR3 DNA follows: TGCGCCAGCAGCCCTTCAATACAGGCCCGTTACAATGAGCAGTTCTTC. This chain links TRBV5-1 with TRBJ2-1; TRBD1 is a possible D gene (5 bases). The CDR3 has 16 residues. Trimming left V 4 bases short and J 4 bases short, with 18 bases between. CDR1 and CDR2 from the germline V gene are SGHRS and YFSETQ.

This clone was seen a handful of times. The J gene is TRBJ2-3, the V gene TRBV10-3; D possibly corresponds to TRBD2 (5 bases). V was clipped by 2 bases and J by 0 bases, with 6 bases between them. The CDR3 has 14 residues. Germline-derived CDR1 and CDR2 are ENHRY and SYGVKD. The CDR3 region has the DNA TGTGCCATCAGTGAGCGGGGAAGCACAGATACGCAGTATTTT. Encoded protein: CAISERGSTDTQYF.

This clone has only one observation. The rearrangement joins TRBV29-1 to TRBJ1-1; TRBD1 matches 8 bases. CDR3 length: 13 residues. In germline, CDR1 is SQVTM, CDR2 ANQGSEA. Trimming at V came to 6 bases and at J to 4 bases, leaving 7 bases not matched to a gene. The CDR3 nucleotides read TGCAGCGTCATGGGACAGGCACTCACTGAAGCTTTCTTT. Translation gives CSVMGQALTEAFF. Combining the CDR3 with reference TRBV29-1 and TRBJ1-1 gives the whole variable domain SAVISQKPSRDICQRGTSLTIQCQVDSQVTMMFWYRQQPGQSLTLIATANQGSEATYESGFVIDKFPISRPNLTFSTLTVSNMSPEDSSIYLCSVMGQALTEAFFGQGTRLTVV.

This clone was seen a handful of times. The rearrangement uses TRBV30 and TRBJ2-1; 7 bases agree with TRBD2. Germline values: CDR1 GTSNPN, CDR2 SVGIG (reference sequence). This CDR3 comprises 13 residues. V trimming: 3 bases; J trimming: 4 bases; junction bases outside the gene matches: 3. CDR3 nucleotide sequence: TGTGCCTGGAGAAGGACTAGGTACAATGAGCAGTTCTTC. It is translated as CAWRRTRYNEQFF.

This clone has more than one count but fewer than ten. Written as DNA, the CDR3 is TGTGCCAGCAGCTTTGGGACAGCGAGCCAGGAAAACATTCAGTACTTC. It is translated as CASSFGTASQENIQYF. The chain carries TRBV5-6 and TRBJ2-4; 7 bases are a match to TRBD1. This CDR3 region has 16 residues. Germline trimming cut 2 bases from V and 5 bases from J; bases unmatched to any gene: 10. The V gene's germline CDR1 is SGHDT and CDR2 YYEEEE.

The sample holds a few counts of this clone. Here the CDR3 reads CASSERRQEYYYGYTF. In nucleotides, the CDR3 is TGTGCCAGCAGTGAACGCCGACAGGAGTACTACTATGGCTACACCTTC. This chain uses TRBV25-1 with TRBJ1-2, with D possibly matching TRBD1 (6 bases). Germline CDR1 and CDR2: MGHDK and SYGVNS. This CDR3 is built from 16 residues. V lost 2 bases and J 3 bases, leaving 16 bases between the germline ends.

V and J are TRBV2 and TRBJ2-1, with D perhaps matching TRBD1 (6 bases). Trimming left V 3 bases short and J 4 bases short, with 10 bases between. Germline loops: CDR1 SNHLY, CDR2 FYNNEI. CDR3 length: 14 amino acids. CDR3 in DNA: TGTGCCAGCAGTGATGGGACAACGTACAATGAGCAGTTCTTC. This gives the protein CASSDGTTYNEQFF.

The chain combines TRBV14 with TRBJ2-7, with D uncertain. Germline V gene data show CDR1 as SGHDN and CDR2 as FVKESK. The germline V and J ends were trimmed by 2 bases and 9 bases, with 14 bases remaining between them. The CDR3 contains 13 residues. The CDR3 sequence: CASSQLGVSRQYF. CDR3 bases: TGTGCCAGCAGCCAACTTGGAGTTAGTAGGCAGTACTTC.

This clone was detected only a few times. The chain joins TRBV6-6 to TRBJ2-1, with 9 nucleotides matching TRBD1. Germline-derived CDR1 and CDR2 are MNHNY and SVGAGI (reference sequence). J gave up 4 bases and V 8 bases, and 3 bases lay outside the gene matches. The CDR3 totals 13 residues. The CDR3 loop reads CASRTGDYNEQFF. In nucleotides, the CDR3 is TGTGCCAGCCGGACAGGGGATTACAATGAGCAGTTCTTC.

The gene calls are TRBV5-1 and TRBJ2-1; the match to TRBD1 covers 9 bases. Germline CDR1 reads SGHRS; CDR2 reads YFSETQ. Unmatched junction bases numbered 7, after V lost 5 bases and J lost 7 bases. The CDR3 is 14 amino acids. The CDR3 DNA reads TGCGCCAGCAGTCCCGGGACAGGGCGGAATGAGCAGTTCTTC. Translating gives CASSPGTGRNEQFF.

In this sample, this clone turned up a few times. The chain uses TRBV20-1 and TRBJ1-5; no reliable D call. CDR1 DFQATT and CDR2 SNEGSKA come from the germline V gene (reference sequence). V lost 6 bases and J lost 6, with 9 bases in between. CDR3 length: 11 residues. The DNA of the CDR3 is TGCAGTGCCAAAAGAGGTCAGCCCCAGCATTTT. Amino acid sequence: CSAKRGQPQHF.

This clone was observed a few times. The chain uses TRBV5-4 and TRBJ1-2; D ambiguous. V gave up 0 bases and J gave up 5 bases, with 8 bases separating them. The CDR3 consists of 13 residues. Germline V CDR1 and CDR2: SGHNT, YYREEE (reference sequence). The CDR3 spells CASSLVQSYGYTF. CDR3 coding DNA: TGTGCCAGCAGCTTGGTACAGTCATATGGCTACACCTTC.

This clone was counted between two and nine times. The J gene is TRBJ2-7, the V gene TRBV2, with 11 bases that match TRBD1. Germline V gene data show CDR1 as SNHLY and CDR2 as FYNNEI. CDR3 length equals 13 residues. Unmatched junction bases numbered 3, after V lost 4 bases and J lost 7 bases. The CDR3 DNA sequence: TGTGCCAGCAGTGTGGACAGGGGGCAAGAGCAGTACTTC. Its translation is CASSVDRGQEQYF.

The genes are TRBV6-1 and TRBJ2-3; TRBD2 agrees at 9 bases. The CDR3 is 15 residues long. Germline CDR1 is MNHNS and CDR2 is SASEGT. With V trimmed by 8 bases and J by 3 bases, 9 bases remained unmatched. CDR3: CASAPGLALTDTQYF. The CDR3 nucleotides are TGTGCCAGCGCTCCGGGACTAGCCCTAACAGATACGCAGTATTTT.

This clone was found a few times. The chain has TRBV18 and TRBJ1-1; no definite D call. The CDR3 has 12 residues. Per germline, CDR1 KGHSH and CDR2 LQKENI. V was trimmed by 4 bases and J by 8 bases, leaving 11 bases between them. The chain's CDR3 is CASSQTPPEAFF. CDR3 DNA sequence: TGTGCCAGCTCACAAACTCCCCCAGAAGCTTTCTTT.

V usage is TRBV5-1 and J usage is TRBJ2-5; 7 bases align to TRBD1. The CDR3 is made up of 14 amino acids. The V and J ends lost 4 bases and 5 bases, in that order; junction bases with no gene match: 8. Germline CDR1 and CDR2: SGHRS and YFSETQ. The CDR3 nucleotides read TGCGCCAGCAGCCCCCGACAGGGTGGGGAGACCCAGTACTTC. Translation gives CASSPRQGGETQYF.

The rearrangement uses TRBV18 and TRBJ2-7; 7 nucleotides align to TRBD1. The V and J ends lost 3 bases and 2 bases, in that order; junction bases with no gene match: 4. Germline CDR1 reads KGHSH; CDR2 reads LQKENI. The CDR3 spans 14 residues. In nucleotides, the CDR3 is TGTGCCAGCTCACCTTCGGGACAGCCCTACGAGCAGTACTTC. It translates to CASSPSGQPYEQYF.

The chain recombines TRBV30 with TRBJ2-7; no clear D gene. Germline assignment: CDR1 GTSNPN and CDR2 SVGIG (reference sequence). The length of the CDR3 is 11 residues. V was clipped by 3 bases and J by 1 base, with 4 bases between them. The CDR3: CAWRQSYEQYF. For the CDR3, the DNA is TGTGCCTGGAGGCAGTCCTACGAGCAGTACTTC.

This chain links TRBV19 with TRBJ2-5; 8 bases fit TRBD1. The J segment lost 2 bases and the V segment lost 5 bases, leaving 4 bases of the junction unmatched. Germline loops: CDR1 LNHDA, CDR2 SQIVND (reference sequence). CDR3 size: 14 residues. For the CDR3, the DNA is TGTGCCAGTAGTTTGGGACAGGAGCAAGAGACCCAGTACTTC. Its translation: CASSLGQEQETQYF.

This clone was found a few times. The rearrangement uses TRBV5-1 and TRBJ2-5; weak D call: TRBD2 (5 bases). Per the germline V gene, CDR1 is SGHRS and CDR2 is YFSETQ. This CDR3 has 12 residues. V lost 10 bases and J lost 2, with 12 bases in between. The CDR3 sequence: CACAEVQETQYF. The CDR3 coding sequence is TGCGCCTGCGCGGAGGTTCAAGAGACCCAGTACTTC.

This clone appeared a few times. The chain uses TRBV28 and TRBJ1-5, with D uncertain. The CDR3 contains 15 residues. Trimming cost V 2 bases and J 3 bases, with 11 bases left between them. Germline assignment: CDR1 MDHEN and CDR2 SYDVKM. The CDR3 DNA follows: TGTGCCAGCAGTTTAGGGTCAGGCGCCAATCAGCCCCAGCATTTT. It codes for CASSLGSGANQPQHF.